Reported below is one TCR beta chain. Its specificity is not known. This CDR3 has 16 residues. From germline, CDR1 is ENHRY and CDR2 SYGVKD. Trimming at V came to 3 bases and at J to 4 bases, leaving 4 bases not matched to a gene. The sample comes from a study of T cell responses to AZD1222 COVID-19 vaccine. Study-level points and caveats: Variant regions that are unmutated are reportedly the target of nearly half of spike-specific TCRs. Repertoires were obtained only post-peak T cell response. With dominance at 160-218 and 743-854, vaccine-associated CD4 TCRs spanned spike.

Profiled with immunoSEQ multiplex PCR; TCRdb holds only in-frame clones, not every one. The repertoire holds about 190,000 clones, with around 92% as singletons. This TCR derives from an adult in good health. V usage is TRBV10-3 and J usage is TRBJ1-3, with 12 bases aligning to TRBD1. This specimen was peripheral blood, taken on day 0 of AZD1222 vaccination. In nucleotides, the CDR3 is TGTGCCATCAGTGAAGGGGACAGGGGGCTAGGAAACACCATATATTTT. This gives the protein CAISEGDRGLGNTIYF.